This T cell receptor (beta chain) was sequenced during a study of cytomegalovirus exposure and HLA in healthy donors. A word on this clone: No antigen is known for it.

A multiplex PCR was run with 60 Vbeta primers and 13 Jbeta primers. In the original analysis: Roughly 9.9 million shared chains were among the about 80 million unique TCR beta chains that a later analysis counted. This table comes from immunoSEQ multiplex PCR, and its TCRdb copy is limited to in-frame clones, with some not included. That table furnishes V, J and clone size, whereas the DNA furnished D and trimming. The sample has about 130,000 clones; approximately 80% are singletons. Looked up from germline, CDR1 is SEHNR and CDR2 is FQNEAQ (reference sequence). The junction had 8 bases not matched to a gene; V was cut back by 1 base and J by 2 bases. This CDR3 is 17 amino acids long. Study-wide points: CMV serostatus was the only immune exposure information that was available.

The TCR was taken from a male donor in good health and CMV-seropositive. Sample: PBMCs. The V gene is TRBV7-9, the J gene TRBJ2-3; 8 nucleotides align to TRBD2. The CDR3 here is CASSLGVAGGPTDTQYF. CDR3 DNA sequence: TGTGCCAGCAGCTTAGGGGTCGCGGGAGGCCCCACAGATACGCAGTATTTT.